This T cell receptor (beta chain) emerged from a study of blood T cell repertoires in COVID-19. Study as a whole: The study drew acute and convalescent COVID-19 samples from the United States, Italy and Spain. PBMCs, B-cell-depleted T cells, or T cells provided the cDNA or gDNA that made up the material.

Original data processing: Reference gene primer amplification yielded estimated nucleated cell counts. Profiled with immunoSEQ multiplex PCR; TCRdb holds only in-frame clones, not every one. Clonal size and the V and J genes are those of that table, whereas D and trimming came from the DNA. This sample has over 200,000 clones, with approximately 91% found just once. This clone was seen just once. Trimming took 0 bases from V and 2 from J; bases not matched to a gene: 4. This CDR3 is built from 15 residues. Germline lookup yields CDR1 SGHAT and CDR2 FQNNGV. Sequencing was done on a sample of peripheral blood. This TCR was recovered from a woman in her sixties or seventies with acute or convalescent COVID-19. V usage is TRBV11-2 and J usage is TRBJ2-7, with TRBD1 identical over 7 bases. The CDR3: CASSLERGQPYEQYF. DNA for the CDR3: TGTGCCAGCAGCTTAGAGAGGGGACAGCCCTACGAGCAGTACTTC.